This TCR beta chain was found in a study of cytomegalovirus exposure and HLA in healthy donors. Study-level points and caveats: In a later analysis, around 18,000 TCR beta sequences were associated with HLA alleles at 0.05 false discovery rate.

As regards this clone: Its antigen is undetermined.

PCR was performed using 60 Vbeta and 13 Jbeta primers. Assay: immunoSEQ multiplex PCR; the TCRdb copy retains only in-frame clones and omits some. This table holds around 150,000 clones, roughly 75% found once. Germline V gives CDR1 SGHRS, CDR2 YFSETQ. Germline trimming cut 4 bases from V and 6 bases from J; bases unmatched to any gene: 8. The CDR3 is made up of 14 amino acids. This sequence joins TRBV5-1 and TRBJ2-3; 7 bases align to TRBD1. The sequence was collected from a man aged 35-49 years in good health and CMV-seropositive. Sequenced: PBMCs. The DNA for the CDR3 is TGCGCCAGCAGCGTCGACAGGGATGTGGATACGCAGTATTTT. Translating gives CASSVDRDVDTQYF.